The rows below give T cell receptor beta chains drawn from one sample of a study of blood T cell repertoires in COVID-19. TCRdb keeps only in-frame clones here, not all; method: immunoSEQ multiplex PCR. The sample contains over 50,000 clones, approximately 84% of which appear only once. Material: peripheral blood. The receptor set was obtained from a human donor with active or convalescent COVID-19. The donor label of this sample is uncertain. The CDR3 runs from the conserved cysteine through the conserved F or W. D genes are given only for firm matches. Clone size is stated in some rows and not others, as once, few, many or a class when expanded.

j_call	clone_size	d_call	v_call	cdr3_aa
TRBJ2-7	.	TRBD1	TRBV5-6	CASSPGTGDSYEQYF
TRBJ1-2	few	.	TRBV7-2	CASSFTPGTPALYTF
TRBJ2-7	.	.	TRBV5-6	CASTDAGASYEQYF
TRBJ2-1	once	TRBD2	TRBV7-3	CASSRGVVWRETTHEQFF
TRBJ1-5	.	.	TRBV18	CASSPIEPPGQPQHF
TRBJ1-2	once	TRBD1	TRBV27	CASSFGAPRRGANYGYTF
TRBJ2-7	once	.	TRBV11-2	CASSLATGRSEQYF
TRBJ1-6	.	.	TRBV29-1	CSVGIQYNSPLHF
TRBJ2-1	.	TRBD2	TRBV5-4	CASSFWTSSYNEQFF
TRBJ1-6	few	.	TRBV4-1	CASSQPDDMSYNSPLHF
TRBJ2-5	few	.	TRBV9	CASSPTRLAETQYF